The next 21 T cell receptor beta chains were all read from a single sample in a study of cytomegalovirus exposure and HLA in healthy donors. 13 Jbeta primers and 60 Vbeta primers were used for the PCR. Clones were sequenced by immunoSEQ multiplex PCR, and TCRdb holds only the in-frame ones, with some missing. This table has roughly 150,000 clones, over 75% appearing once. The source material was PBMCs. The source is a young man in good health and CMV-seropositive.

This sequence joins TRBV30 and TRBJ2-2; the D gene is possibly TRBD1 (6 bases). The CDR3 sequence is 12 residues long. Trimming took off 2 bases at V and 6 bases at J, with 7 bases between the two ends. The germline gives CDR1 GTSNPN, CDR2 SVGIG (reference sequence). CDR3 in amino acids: CAWSRGSGELFF. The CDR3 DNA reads TGTGCCTGGAGTAGGGGGTCCGGGGAGCTGTTTTTT.

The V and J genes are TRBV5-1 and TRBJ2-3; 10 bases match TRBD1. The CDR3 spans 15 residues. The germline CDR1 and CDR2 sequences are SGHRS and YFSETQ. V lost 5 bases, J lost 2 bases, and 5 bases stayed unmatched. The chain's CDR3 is CASSRTGGITDTQYF. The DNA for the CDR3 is TGCGCCAGCAGTCGGACAGGGGGGATCACAGATACGCAGTATTTT.

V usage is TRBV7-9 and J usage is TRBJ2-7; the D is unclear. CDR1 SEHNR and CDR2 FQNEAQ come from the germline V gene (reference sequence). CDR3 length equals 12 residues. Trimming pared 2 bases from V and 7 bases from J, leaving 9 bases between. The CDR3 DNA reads TGTGCCAGCAGCTTATTTCTACAGGAGCAGTACTTC. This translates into CASSLFLQEQYF.

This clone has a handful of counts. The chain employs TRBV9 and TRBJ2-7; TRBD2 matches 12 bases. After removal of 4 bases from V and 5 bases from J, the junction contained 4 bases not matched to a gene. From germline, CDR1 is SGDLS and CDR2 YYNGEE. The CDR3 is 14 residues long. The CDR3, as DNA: TGTGCCAGCAGCCCCTGGACTAGCGGGGACGAGCAGTACTTC. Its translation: CASSPWTSGDEQYF. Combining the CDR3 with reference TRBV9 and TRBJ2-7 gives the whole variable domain DSGVTQTPKHLITATGQRVTLRCSPRSGDLSVYWYQQSLDQGLQFLIQYYNGEERAKGNILERFSAQQFPDLHSELNLSSLELGDSALYFCASSPWTSGDEQYFGPGTRLTVT.

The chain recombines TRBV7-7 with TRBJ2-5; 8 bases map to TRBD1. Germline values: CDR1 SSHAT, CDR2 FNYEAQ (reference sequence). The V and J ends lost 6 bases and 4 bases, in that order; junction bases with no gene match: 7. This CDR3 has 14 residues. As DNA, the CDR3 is TGTGCCAGCAGTTCGACAGGGGCGGGAGAGACCCAGTACTTC. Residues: CASSSTGAGETQYF.

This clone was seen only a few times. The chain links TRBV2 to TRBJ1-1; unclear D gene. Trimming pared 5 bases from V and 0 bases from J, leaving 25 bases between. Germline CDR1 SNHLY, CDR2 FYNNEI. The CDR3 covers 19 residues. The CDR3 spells CASSFYAWGDNGMNTEAFF. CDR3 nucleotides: TGTGCCAGCAGTTTTTATGCCTGGGGAGACAATGGGATGAACACTGAAGCTTTCTTT.

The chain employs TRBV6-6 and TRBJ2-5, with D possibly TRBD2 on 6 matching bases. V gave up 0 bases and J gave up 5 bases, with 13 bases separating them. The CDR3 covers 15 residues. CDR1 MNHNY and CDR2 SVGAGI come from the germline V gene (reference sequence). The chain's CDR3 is CASSYSRLARETQYF. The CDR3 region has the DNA TGTGCCAGCAGTTACTCTAGGCTAGCGCGGGAGACCCAGTACTTC.

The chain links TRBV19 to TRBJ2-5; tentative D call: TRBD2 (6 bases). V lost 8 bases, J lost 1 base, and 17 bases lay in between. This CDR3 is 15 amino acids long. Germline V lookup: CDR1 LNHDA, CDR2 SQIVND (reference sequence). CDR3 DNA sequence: TGTGCCAGTTGTGGGTCTGGGGGACTCCAAGAGACCCAGTACTTC. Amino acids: CASCGSGGLQETQYF.

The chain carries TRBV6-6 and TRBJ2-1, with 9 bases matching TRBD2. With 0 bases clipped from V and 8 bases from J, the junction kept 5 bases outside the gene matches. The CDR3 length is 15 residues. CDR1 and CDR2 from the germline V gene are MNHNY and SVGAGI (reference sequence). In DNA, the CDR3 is TGTGCCAGCAGTTACTCAGCTAGCGGGACGTATGAGCAGTTCTTC. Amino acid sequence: CASSYSASGTYEQFF.

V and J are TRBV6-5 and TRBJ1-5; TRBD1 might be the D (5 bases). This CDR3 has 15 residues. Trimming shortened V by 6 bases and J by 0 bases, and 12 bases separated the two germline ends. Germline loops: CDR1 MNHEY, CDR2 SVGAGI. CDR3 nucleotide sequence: TGTGCCAGCAGGTCAGGAGGGGCTAGCAATCAGCCCCAGCATTTT. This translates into CASRSGGASNQPQHF.

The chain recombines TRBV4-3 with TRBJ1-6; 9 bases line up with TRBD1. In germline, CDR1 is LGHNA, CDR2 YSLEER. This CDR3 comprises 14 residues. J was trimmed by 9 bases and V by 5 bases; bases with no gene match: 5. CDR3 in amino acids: CASSNGQGPSPLHF. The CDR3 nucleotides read TGCGCCAGCAGCAACGGACAGGGGCCTTCACCCCTCCACTTT.

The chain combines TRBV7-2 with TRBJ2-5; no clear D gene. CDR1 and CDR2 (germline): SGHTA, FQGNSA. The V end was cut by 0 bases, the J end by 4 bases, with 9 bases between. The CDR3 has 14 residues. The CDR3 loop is CASSLAGAAETQYF. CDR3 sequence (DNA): TGTGCCAGCAGCTTAGCGGGCGCCGCAGAGACCCAGTACTTC.

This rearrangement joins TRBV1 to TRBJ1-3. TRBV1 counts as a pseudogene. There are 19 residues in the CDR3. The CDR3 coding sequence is TGCACCAGCAGCCATTCGTGGCGGATACCCCAACTCTCTGGAAACACCATATATTTT. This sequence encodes CTSSHSWRIPQLSGNTIYF.

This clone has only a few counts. Here the CDR3 DNA reads TGTGCCAGCAGTTTATCGGGGACAGTGAGCAATCAGCCCCAGCATTTT. Translated: CASSLSGTVSNQPQHF. This chain links TRBV27 with TRBJ1-5; 7 nucleotides line up with TRBD1. Germline V gives CDR1 MNHEY, CDR2 SMNVEV (reference sequence). The CDR3 length is 16 residues. Trimming at V came to 0 bases and at J to 1 base, leaving 3 bases not matched to a gene.

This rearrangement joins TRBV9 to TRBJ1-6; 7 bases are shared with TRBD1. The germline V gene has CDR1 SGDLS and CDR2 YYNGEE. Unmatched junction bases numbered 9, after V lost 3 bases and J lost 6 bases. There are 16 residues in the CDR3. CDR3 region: CASSAQVGTANSPLHF. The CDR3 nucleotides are TGTGCCAGCAGCGCCCAAGTAGGGACAGCTAATTCACCCCTCCACTTT.

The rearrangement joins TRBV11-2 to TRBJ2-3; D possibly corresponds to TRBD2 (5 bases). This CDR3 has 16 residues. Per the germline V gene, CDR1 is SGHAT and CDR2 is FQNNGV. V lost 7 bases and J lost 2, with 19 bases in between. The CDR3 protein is CASNRFDGDFTDTQYF. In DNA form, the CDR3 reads TGTGCCAGCAATCGCTTTGACGGGGATTTCACAGATACGCAGTATTTT.

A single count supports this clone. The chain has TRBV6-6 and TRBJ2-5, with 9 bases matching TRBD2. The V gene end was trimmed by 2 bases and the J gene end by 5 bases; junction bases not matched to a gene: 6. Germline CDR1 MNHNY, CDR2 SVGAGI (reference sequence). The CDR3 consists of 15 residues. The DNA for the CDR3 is TGTGCCAGCAGTTACGGGACTAGCTTTTGGGAGACCCAGTACTTC. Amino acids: CASSYGTSFWETQYF.

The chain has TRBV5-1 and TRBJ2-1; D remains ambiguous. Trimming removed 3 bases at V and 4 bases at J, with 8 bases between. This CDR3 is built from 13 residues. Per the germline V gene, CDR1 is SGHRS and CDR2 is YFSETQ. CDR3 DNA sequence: TGCGCCAGCAGCTCGGCTAGGTACAATGAGCAGTTCTTC. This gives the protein CASSSARYNEQFF.

This CDR3 reads CASSLEAVTYEQYF. The CDR3 DNA reads as TGTGCCAGCAGCTTAGAGGCAGTCACCTACGAGCAGTACTTC. The rearrangement uses TRBV11-2 and TRBJ2-7; D gene unclear. Germline CDR1 reads SGHAT; CDR2 reads FQNNGV. V was trimmed by 0 bases and J by 2 bases, leaving 8 bases between them. The CDR3 has 14 residues.

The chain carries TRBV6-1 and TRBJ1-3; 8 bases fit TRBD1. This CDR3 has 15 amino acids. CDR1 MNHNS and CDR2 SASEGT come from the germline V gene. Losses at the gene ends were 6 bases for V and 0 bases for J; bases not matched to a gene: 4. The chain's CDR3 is CASRGTGDSGNTIYF. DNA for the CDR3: TGTGCCAGCAGGGGGACAGGCGACTCTGGAAACACCATATATTTT.

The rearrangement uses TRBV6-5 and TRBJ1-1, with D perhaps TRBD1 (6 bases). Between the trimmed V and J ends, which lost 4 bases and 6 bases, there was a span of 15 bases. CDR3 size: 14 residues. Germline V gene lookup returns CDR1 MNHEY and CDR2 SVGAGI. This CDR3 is CASSLDNRVPEAFF. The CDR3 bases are TGTGCCAGCAGTTTAGATAACAGGGTGCCTGAAGCTTTCTTT.